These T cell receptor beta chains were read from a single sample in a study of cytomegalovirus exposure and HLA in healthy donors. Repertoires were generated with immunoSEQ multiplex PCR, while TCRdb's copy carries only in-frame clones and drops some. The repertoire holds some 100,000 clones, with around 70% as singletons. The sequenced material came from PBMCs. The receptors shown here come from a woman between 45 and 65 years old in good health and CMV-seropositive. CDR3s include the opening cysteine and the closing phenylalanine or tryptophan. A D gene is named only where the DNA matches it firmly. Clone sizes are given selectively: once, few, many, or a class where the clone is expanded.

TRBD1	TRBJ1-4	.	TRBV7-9	TGTGCCAGCAGCCCCGGACAGGGGAAAGAAAAACTGTTTTTT	CASSPGQGKEKLFF
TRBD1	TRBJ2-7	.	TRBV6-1	TGTGCCAGCAGCGGGACAGGGGTCACCTACGAGCAGTACTTC	CASSGTGVTYEQYF
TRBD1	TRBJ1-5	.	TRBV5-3	TGTGCCAGAAGCATGGAGCAGGGGGCCGGGTGGAGGATGGAGCCCCAGCATTTT	CARSMEQGAGWRMEPQHF
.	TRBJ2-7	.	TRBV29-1	TGCAGCGTTGGACAGAACTACGAGCAGTACTTC	CSVGQNYEQYF
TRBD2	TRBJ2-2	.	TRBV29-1	TGCAGCGTTGATACTGCGGGGGGGCCCGGGGAGCTGTTTTTT	CSVDTAGGPGELFF
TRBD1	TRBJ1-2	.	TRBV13	TGTGCCAGCAGCTCCCTGGGACACCGAACAGGGGGCTATGGCTACACCTTC	CASSSLGHRTGGYGYTF
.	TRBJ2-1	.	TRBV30	TGTGCCTTATCTCGTGGGAGTGTCAGCGGAGGCAATGAGCAGTTCTTC	CALSRGSVSGGNEQFF
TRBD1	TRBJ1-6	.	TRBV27	TGTGCCAGCAGTTTAGGACAGGGAGGGAATTCACCCCTCCACTTT	CASSLGQGGNSPLHF
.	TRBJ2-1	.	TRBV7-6	TGTGCCAGCAGCTTAGGATATGGGACAAAGCAGTTCTTC	CASSLGYGTKQFF
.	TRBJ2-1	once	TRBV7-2	TGTGCCAGCAGTCTTCACTACTACTCCTACAATGAGCAGTTCTTC	CASSLHYYSYNEQFF
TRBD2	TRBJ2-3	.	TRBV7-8	TGTGCCAGCAGCTCCGGGGGGAGGTCAGATACGCAGTATTTT	CASSSGGRSDTQYF
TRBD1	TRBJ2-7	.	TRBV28	TGTGCCAGCAGGGACAGGGGCCCCTACGAGCAGTACTTC	CASRDRGPYEQYF
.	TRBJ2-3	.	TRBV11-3	TGTGCCAGCAGCCAAGGACTAAGCCTCACAGATACGCAGTATTTT	CASSQGLSLTDTQYF
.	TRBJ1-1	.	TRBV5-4	TGTGCCAGCAGCACTTTTGACAGGATTTCCACTGAAGCTTTCTTT	CASSTFDRISTEAFF
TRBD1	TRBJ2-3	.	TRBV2	TGTGCCAGCAGTGGAAAGGACAGGGATTGGAGTGATACGCGGTATTTT	CASSGKDRDWSDTRYF
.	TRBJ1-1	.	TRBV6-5	TGTGCCAGCAGTTACGGGGCAGGGAACACTGAAGCTTTCTTT	CASSYGAGNTEAFF
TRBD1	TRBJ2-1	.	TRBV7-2	TGTGCCAGCAGCTCCCGGGGGACAGGGGGCTATGAGCAGTTCTTC	CASSSRGTGGYEQFF
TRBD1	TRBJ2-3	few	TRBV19	TGTGCCAGTAGTCTGGGTACAGGGGCAGATACGCAGTATTTT	CASSLGTGADTQYF
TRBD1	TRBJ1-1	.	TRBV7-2	TGTGCCAGCAGCTTTAACAGGGGCACTGAAGCTTTCTTT	CASSFNRGTEAFF
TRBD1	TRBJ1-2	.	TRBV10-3	TGTGCCATCAGCGGGGACAGGGATAACTATGGCTACACCTTC	CAISGDRDNYGYTF
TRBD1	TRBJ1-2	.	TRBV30	TGTGCCTGGGAACCGGGACAGGGAAACTATGGCTACACCTTC	CAWEPGQGNYGYTF
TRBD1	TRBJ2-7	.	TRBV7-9	TGTGCCAGCAGCCCGGGACAGAAGATTTACGAGCAGTACTTC	CASSPGQKIYEQYF
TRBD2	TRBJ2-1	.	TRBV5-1	TGCGCCAGCAGCCCCAGGACTAGCGTGAACAATGAGCAGTTCTTC	CASSPRTSVNNEQFF
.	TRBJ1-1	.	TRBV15	TGTGCCACCAGCAGAGATCTCGGAGGGTACACTGAAGCTTTCTTT	CATSRDLGGYTEAFF
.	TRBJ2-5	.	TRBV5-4	TGTGCCAGCAGCTTGATCGGACTACCGGAGACCCAGTACTTC	CASSLIGLPETQYF
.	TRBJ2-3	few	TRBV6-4	TGTGCCATTCCAAGGCGGCTTAGCACAGATACGCAGTATTTT	CAIPRRLSTDTQYF
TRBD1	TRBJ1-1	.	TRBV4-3	TGCGCCAGCACCCAACAGGGGGCGCGAACTGAAGCTTTCTTT	CASTQQGARTEAFF
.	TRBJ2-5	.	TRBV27	TGTGCCAGCAGTTTAACACCTAGGGAGACCCAGTACTTC	CASSLTPRETQYF
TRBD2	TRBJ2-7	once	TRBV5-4	TGTGCCAGCAGCCAACGACTAGCGGGGCCGCCCTCCTACGAGCAGTACTTC	CASSQRLAGPPSYEQYF
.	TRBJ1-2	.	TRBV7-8	TGTGCCAGCAGCTTAGGTGGGCAATATCGGACACGAAACTATGGCTACACCTTC	CASSLGGQYRTRNYGYTF
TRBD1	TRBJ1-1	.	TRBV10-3	TGTGCCATCAAGTCAGCACAGGGGGTAACTGAAGCTTTCTTT	CAIKSAQGVTEAFF
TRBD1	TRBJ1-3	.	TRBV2	TGTGCCAGCGTGGACAGGGAGTCTGGAAACACCATATATTTT	CASVDRESGNTIYF
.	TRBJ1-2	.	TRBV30	TGTGCCTGTCCCTCAGGGAACTATGGCTACACCTTC	CACPSGNYGYTF
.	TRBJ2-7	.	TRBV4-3	TGCGCCAGCAGTGTAATGGGGGGTGAGCAGTACTTC	CASSVMGGEQYF
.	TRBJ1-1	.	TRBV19	TGTGCCAGTAGTATAGCACACCGGAACACTGAAGCTTTCTTT	CASSIAHRNTEAFF
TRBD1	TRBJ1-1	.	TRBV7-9	TGTGCCAGCAGCCAGCAGACAGGGCTTGAAGCTTTCTTT	CASSQQTGLEAFF
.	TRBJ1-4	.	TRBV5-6	TGTGCCAGCAGCTTGGTTATGGGGGGTAATATCCAAGAAAATGAAAAACTGTTTTTT	CASSLVMGGNIQENEKLFF
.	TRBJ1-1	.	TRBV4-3	TGCGCCAGCAGCCAAGATCGAGTTAGCCCTGAAGCTTTCTTT	CASSQDRVSPEAFF
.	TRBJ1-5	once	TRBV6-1	TGTGCCAGCAGCGACAGGTATCCTAGCAATCAGCCCCAGCATTTT	CASSDRYPSNQPQHF
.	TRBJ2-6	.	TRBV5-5	TGTGCCAGCAGCTTCCTTGGGGGGACTGGGGCCAACGTCCTGACTTTC	CASSFLGGTGANVLTF
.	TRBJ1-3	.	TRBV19	TGTGCCAGTAGGTCCGGGGGTTCTGGAAACACCATATATTTT	CASRSGGSGNTIYF
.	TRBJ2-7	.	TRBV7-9	TGTGCCAGCAGCTTACATGACAGCCGATCCTACGAGCAGTACTTC	CASSLHDSRSYEQYF
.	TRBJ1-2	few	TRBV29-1	TGCAGCGTTGAAGTCTCGGAAAGGGGCCGCGGCTACACCTTC	CSVEVSERGRGYTF
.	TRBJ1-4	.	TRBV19	TGTGCCAGTAGTATGAACGGCGGGGCGGCGGGGGAAAAACTGTTTTTT	CASSMNGGAAGEKLFF
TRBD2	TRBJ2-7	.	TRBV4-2	TGTGCCAGCAGCCAAGTTAGCGGGACCATTCCCTACGAGCAGTACTTC	CASSQVSGTIPYEQYF
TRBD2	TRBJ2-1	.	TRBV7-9	TGTGCCAGCAGCCAAACTAGCGGGGGGTATTACAATGAGCAGTTCTTC	CASSQTSGGYYNEQFF
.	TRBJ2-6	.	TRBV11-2	TGTGCCAGCAGCCCCAGTCATCCCTCTGGGGCCAACGTCCTGACTTTC	CASSPSHPSGANVLTF
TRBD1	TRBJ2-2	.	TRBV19	TGTGCCAGTACCGCTGGACAGGGGGGAACCGGGGAGCTGTTTTTT	CASTAGQGGTGELFF
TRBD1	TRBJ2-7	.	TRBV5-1	TGCGCCAGCAGCAGATCGGGACAGGAACCCTACGAGCAGTACTTC	CASSRSGQEPYEQYF
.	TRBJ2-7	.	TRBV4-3	TGCGCCAGCAGCCAAGATGAGGGGGATCGTTCCTACGAGCAGTACTTC	CASSQDEGDRSYEQYF
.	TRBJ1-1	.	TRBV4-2	TGTGCCAGCAGCCAAGATAATCGTCAGGGGCGGACTGAAGCTTTCTTT	CASSQDNRQGRTEAFF
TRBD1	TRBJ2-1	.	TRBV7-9	TGTGCCAGCAGCTTAGGGGGACAGGGTAACGCTGAGCAGTTCTTC	CASSLGGQGNAEQFF